This T cell receptor beta chain was documented in a study of a mutant IDH1 vaccine in newly diagnosed glioma. Study-wide context: Of treated patients, approximately 62% were men and about 38% women, averaging 40.4 years. Patients' prior therapy spanned radiotherapy, temozolomide, or both; most underwent both. Findings and limits, study-wide: Alterations occurring in top peripheral T cell clonotypes seemed unrelated to pseudoprogression. There were vaccine-induced immune responses in under 95% of the patients.

In regard to this clone: What it binds is not known.

Libraries were prepared by immunoSEQ multiplex PCR; TCRdb keeps only in-frame clonotypes and omits some of them. The sample gives about 51,000 clones, about 83% of which show up once; less than 2% is in the top ten. The sample's time point: baseline, week 1 (first vaccination visit). Treatment reported: pre-vaccination baseline after standard-of-care therapy. The CDR3 is 13 residues long. Per germline, CDR1 SGDLS and CDR2 YYNGEE. V gave up 5 bases and J gave up 4 bases; unmatched junction bases: 6. This clonotype originated in a woman aged 40 to 50 with glioma. The sequencing used PBMCs, collected from a glioma patient treated with radiotherapy, temozolomide or both. The chain has TRBV9 and TRBJ2-7; 7 bases fit TRBD1. This chain's CDR3 is CASSTGVGYEQYF. CDR3 bases: TGTGCCAGCAGTACAGGGGTGGGATACGAGCAGTACTTC.